This TCR beta chain was documented in a study of OX40 agonist ivuxolimab in advanced cancers. With 0 bases removed from V and 4 bases from J, the gap between germline ends came to 13 bases. The CDR3 sequence is 15 residues long. The germline CDR1 and CDR2 sequences are SGHNT and YYREEE (reference sequence). Individuals having autoimmune disease history or systemic immunosuppression were not enrolled. Sequencing used immunoSEQ multiplex PCR; TCRdb keeps in-frame clones, though not all of them. Seen here are some 42,000 clones, approximately 75% observed once, and the top ten hold around 2.5%. The specimen was CD4+ or CD8+ T cells sorted from blood, collected in a trial of the OX40 agonist ivuxolimab. The TCR was taken from an adult with an advanced solid tumor such as melanoma, head and neck, liver or kidney cancer. V and J are TRBV5-4 and TRBJ2-5; D gene ambiguous. For the CDR3, the DNA is TGTGCCAGCAGCTTGGCCAAGGCAGCTGGAGAGACCCAGTACTTC. Translating it yields CASSLAKAAGETQYF.